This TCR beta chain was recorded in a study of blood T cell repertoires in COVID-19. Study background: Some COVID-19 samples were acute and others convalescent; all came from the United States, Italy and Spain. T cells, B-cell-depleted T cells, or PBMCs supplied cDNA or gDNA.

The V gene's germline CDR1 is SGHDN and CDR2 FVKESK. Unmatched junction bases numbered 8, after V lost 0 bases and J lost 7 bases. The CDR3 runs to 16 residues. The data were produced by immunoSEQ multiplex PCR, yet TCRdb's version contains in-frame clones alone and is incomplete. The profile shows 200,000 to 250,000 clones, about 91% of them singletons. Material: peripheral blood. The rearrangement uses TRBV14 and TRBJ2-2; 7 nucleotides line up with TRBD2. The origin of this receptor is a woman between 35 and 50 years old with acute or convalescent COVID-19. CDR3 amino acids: CASSQDLGGTSGELFF. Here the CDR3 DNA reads TGTGCCAGCAGCCAAGATCTCGGGGGGACCAGCGGGGAGCTGTTTTTT.